This TCR delta chain came from a study of gamma-delta chains in newborns, infants, children. Turning to the study itself: Polyclonal expansion of innate γδ T cells after birth follows microbial exposure.

Between the trimmed V and J ends, which lost 1 base and 0 bases, there was a span of 6 bases. The CDR3 totals 12 residues. Germline assignment: CDR1 TVYSNPD and CDR2 GDNSRS (reference sequence). TCRdb re-called clones from the reads using CATT. The repertoire consists of 2,500 to 3,000 delta-chain clones, with 40% to 55% occurring once and the leading ten covering roughly a tenth. This chain links TRDV3 with TRDJ1; D remains unclear. The TCR sequence derives from a child who received the measles vaccine. Specimen: blood, collected at baseline. The CDR3 reads CAFTLYTDKLIF. The CDR3 region has the DNA TGTGCCTTTACCCTGTACACCGATAAACTCATCTTT.